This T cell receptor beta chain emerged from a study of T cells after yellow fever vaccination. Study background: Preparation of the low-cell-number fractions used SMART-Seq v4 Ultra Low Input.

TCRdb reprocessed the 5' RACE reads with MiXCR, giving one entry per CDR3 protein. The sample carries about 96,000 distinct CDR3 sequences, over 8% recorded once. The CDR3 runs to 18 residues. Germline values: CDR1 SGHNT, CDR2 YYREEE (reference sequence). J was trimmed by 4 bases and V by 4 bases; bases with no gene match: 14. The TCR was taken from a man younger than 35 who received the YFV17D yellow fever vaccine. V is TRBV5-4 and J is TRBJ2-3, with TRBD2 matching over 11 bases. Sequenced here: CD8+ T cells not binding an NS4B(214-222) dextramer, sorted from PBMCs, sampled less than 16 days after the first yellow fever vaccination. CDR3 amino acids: CASSGTSGGAADPDTQYF. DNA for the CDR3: TGTGCCAGCAGCGGTACTAGCGGGGGCGCGGCGGATCCAGATACGCAGTATTTT. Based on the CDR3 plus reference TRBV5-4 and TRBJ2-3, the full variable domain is ETGVTQSPTHLIKTRGQQVTLRCSSQSGHNTVSWYQQALGQGPQFIFQYYREEENGRGNFPPRFSGLQFPNYSSELNVNALELDDSALYLCASSGTSGGAADPDTQYFGPGTRLTVL.